The clone carrying this T cell receptor (beta chain) occurred a few times. This entry is derived from a study of blood T cell repertoires in COVID-19. The overall study: The origin of the acute and convalescent COVID-19 samples was the United States, Italy and Spain. Nucleic acid was either cDNA or gDNA, and it came from T cells, B-cell-depleted T cells, or PBMCs.

The CDR3 sequence is 16 residues long. In germline, CDR1 is SGHTS, CDR2 YDEGEE. V was pared by 4 bases and J by 5 bases, with 21 bases between. Clones were sequenced by immunoSEQ multiplex PCR, and TCRdb holds only the in-frame ones, with some missing. The table includes about 230,000 clones, approximately 85% detected once. The TCR was taken from a man aged 35 to 55 with acute or convalescent COVID-19. The J gene is TRBJ1-1, the V gene TRBV5-8, with a weak D call TRBD1 (6 bases). Specimen: peripheral blood. The CDR3 DNA is TGTGCCAGCAGCCTTGCCGGACAGACTTGGAATACTGAAGCTTTCTTT. It is translated as CASSLAGQTWNTEAFF.